The source of this T cell receptor (beta chain) is a study of vaccination and CD4 T cells after COVID-19. Study findings and constraints: Nearly all convalescent vaccine-specific clones, 304 of 307, recognized only SARS-CoV-2 spike.

Sample treatment: roughly 10-day PBMC culture with coronavirus spike peptide pools or control peptides (ViraFEST assay). Investigators obtained the unexposed donor's CD4+ T cells before the COVID-19 pandemic (2011-2018). With peptide pools, ViraFEST first expanded antigen-specific T cells and afterwards sequenced their TCRs. Cultured CD4+ T cells had their DNA profiled by the Oncomine TCR Beta short-read assay. Using its own MiXCR run on the PCR reads, TCRdb lists one record per CDR3 protein. This table holds around 4,500 distinct CDR3 sequences, roughly three fifths found once. Comments on this clonotype: Its cognate antigen is unknown.

Germline lookup yields CDR1 MNHNS and CDR2 SASEGT. The CDR3 has 13 residues. Deletions cut 6 bases from V and 6 bases from J, with 12 bases between. Sequenced input: CD4+ T cells from blood, cultured in vitro. The chain recombines TRBV6-1 with TRBJ2-1, with D possibly TRBD1 on 6 matching bases. This TCR derives from a human donor in good health. The CDR3 DNA reads as TGTGCCAGCAGGGTAGACAGGATCAATGAGCAGTTCTTC. It encodes CASRVDRINEQFF.